This T cell receptor beta chain was obtained from a study of identical twins' blood T cells (dated by TCRdb to 2012 to 2014). With regard to the full study: Around 50 million Illumina reads were obtained across around 12 libraries, comprising six alpha-chain and six beta-chain libraries. The study compared TCR alpha and beta chain repertoires of three pairs of monozygous twins using next-generation sequencing to assess genetic influence on repertoire formation.

The receptor library was made with 5' RACE. The instrument given in TCRdb is Illumina Genome Analyzer IIx. The RNA-based TCR cDNA libraries were made using a previously described protocol that was modified in several ways. To prevent cross-contamination, sample-specific barcodes were introduced on both ends of each TCR cDNA library during cDNA synthesis and amplification. Per the original workflow: Between about 90,000 and nearly 500,000 clonotypes were identified per individual, and roughly 2.2 to 3.6 million CDR3-containing reads were obtained per library. After reads with improper barcode index combinations were thrown out, a cloneset for each library was built using the MiTCR software. MiTCR filtered or rescued low-quality reads and corrected PCR and sequencing errors when assembling CDR3 clonotypes. Artificial out-of-frame clonotypes were mapped to in-frame sequences, with one indel allowed in the CDR3, and then removed. Similarity of V and J gene usage between donors was measured as Jensen-Shannon divergence divided by mean entropy. TCRdb passed the public sequencing reads through fastp at Q25 and MiXCR, retaining productive beta sequences. Each entry merges the rows of one CDR3 protein and shows their most common DNA and genes. TCRdb assigned the V and J calls; the authors' analysis was not used. This sample gives roughly 380,000 distinct CDR3 sequences in total; around 30% of them show up just once. The biggest ten clones account for roughly 6.1% of the sample.

The donors were six healthy women who made up three monozygous twin pairs. All three twin pairs had been reared together and were thought likely to have met the same infectious agents and vaccines. RNA was isolated from peripheral blood mononuclear cells and used to prepare TCR cDNA libraries. The CDR3 holds 15 amino acids from the cysteine to the phenylalanine. Just CDR3 DNA is preserved here, 45 bases in frame from base 1. Trimming removed 6 bases from V and 4 bases from J; the gene matches leave 7 bases unexplained. In the germline V gene, CDR1 corresponds to MNHEY and CDR2 to SVGAGI. As concerns this clonotype: Its antigen has not been determined. No much larger clone is present one base from it, and per-base qualities are unavailable.

Beyond this particular receptor, the publication reports: Environmental influences could not be excluded as an explanation for twin similarity, since twins were reared together. The number of CDR3 clonotypes shared between two donors was mainly determined by the product of the cloneset sizes of the two donors, and no clear deviation from this trend was shown by twins. V gene usage, even among non-selected out-of-frame TCRbeta clonotypes, was reported to be markedly more similar within twin pairs than between unrelated donors. The proposed role of the TCRalpha J segment in MHC recognition during thymic selection was stated to require validation by independent studies. Among the most abundant TCRbeta clonotypes, each donor shared more CDR3 sequences with her twin than with unrelated donors.

The sample was PBMCs. The V and J genes are TRBV6-5 and TRBJ2-7, and TRBD2 matches 12 of the central bases. This TCR was sampled from a woman aged 18-49 years in good health. The CDR3 protein is CASRLLAGGSYEQYF. The nucleotide sequence is given as TGTGCCAGCAGATTACTAGCGGGGGGTTCTTACGAGCAGTACTTC.